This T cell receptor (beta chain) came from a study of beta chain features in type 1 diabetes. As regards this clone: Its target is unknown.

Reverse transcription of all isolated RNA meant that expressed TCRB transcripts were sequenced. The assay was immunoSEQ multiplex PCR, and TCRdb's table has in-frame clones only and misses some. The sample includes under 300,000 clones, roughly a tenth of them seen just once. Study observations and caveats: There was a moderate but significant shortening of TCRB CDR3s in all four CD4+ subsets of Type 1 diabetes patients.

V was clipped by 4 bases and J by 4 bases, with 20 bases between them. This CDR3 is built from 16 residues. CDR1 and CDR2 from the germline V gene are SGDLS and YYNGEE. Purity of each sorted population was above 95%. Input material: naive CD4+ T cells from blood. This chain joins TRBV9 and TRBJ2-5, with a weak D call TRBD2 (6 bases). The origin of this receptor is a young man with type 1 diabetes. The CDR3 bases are TGTGCCAGCAGCCTCGGCGCGGGGCCTTGGGGAGAGACCCAGTACTTC. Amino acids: CASSLGAGPWGETQYF. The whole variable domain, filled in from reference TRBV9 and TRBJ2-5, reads DSGVTQTPKHLITATGQRVTLRCSPRSGDLSVYWYQQSLDQGLQFLIQYYNGEERAKGNILERFSAQQFPDLHSELNLSSLELGDSALYFCASSLGAGPWGETQYFGPGTRLLVL.